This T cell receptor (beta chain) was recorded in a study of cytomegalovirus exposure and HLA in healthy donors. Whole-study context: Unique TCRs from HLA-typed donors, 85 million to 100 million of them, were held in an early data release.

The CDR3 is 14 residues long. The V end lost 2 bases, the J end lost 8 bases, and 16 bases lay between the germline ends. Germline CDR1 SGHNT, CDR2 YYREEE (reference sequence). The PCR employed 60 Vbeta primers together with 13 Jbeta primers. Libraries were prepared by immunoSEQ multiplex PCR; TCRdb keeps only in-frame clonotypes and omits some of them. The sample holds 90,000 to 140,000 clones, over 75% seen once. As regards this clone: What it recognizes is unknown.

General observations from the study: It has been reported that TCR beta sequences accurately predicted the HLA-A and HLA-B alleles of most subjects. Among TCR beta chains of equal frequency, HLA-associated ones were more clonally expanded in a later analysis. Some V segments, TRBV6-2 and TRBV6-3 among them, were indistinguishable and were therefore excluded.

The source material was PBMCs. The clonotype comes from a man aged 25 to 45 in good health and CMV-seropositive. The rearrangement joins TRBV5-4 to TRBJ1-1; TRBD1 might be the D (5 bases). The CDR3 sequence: CASSFDRYEDEAFF. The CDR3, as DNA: TGTGCCAGCAGCTTCGACAGATATGAGGACGAAGCTTTCTTT.